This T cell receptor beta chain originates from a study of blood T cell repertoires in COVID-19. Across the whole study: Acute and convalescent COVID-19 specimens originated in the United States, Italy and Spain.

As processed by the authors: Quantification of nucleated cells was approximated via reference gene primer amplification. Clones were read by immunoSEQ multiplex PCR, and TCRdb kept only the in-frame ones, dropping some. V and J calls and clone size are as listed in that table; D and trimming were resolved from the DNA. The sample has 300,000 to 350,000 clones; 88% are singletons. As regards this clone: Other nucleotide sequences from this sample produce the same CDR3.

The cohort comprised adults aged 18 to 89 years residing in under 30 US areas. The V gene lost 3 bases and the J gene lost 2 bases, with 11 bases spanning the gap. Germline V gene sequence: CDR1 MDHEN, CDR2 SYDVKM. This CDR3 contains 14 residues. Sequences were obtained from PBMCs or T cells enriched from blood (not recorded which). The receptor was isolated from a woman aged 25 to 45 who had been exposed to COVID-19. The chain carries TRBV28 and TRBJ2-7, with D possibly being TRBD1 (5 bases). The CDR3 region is CASSLGQGPYEQYF. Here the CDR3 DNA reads TGTGCCAGCAGTTTGGGGCAGGGCCCCTACGAGCAGTACTTC.